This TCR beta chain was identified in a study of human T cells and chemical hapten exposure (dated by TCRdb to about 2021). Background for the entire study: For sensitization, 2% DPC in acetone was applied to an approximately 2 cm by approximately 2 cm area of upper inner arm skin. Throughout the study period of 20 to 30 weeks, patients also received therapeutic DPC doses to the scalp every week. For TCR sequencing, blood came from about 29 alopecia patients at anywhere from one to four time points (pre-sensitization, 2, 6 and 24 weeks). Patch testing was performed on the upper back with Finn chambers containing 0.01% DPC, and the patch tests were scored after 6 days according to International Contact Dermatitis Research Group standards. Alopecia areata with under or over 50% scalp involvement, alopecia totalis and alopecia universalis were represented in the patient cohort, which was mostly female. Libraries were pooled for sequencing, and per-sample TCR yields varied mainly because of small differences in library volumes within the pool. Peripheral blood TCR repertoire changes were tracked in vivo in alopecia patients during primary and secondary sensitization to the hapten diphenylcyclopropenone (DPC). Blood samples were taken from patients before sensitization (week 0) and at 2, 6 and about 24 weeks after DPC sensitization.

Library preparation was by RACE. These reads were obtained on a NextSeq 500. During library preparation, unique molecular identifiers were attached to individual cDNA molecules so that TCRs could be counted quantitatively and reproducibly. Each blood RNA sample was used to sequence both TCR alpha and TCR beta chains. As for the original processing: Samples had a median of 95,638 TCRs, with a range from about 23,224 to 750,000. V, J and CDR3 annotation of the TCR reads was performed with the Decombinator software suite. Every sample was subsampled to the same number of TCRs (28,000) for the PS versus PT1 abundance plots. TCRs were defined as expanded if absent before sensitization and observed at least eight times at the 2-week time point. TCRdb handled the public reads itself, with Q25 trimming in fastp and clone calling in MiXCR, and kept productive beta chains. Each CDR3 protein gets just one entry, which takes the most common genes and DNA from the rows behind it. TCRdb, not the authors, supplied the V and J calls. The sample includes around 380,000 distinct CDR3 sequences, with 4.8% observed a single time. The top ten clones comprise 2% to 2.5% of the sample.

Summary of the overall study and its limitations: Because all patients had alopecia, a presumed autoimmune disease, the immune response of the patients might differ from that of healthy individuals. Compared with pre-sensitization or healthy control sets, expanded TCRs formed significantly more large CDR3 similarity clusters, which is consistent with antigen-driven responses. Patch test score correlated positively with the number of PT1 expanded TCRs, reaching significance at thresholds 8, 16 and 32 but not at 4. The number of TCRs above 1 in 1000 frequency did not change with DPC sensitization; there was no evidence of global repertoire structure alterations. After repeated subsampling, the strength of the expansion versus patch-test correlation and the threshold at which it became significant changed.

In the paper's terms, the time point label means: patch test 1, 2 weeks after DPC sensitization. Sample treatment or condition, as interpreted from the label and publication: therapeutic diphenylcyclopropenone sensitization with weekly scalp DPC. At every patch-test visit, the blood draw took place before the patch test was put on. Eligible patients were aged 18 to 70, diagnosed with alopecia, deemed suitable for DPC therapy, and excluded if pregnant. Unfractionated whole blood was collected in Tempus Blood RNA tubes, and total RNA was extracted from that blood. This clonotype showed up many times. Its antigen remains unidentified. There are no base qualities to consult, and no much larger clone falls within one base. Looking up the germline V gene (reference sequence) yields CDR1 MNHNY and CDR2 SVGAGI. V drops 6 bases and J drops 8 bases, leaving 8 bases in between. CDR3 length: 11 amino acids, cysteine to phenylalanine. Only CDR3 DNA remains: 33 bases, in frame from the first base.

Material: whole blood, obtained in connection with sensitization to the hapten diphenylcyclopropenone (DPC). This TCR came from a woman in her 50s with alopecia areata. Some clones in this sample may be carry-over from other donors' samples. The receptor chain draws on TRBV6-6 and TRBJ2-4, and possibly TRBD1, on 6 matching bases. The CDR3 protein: CASSDRYIQYF. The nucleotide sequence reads TGTGCCAGCAGCGACAGGTACATTCAGTACTTC.